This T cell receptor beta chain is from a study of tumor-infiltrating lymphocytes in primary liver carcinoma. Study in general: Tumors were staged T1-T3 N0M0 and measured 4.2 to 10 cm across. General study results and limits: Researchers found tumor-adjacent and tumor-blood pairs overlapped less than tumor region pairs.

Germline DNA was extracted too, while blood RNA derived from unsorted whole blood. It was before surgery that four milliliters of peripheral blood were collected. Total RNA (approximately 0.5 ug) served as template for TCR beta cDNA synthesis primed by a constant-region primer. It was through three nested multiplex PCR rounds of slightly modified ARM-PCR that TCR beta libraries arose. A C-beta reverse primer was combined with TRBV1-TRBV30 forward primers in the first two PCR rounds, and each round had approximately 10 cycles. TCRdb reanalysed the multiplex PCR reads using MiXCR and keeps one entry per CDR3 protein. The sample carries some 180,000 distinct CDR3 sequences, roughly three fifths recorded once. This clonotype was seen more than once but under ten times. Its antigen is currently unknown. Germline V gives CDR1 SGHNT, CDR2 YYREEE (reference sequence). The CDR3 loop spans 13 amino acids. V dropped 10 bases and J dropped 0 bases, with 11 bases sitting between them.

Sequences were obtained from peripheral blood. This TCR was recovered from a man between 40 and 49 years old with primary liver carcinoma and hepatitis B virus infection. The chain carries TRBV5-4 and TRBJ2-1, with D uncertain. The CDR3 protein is CAGEWYSYNEQFF. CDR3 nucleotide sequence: TGTGCCGGTGAGTGGTACTCCTACAATGAGCAGTTCTTC.